Sequencing of this TCR beta chain was carried out in a study of cytomegalovirus exposure and HLA in healthy donors. Overall study results and limits: The listing of roughly 160 TCR beta chains classed them as cytomegalovirus-associated. Later analysis suggested links between common viral pathogens and several top significant clusters. There were reportedly fewer N-insertions in an Asian-associated ancestry cluster than the roughly 680-donor mean, in a later analysis.

A word on this clone: Its specificity is unknown.

Per the germline V gene, CDR1 is MDHEN and CDR2 is SYDVKM. The ends were cut back, 2 bases at V and 0 bases at J, with 12 bases in the middle. The CDR3 is 16 amino acids. Vbeta (60) and Jbeta (13) primers were used in the PCR. Libraries were prepared by immunoSEQ multiplex PCR; TCRdb keeps only in-frame clonotypes and omits some of them. In the table there are about 210,000 clones, 87% of which are singletons. The chain combines TRBV28 with TRBJ2-3; no clear D. The sample comprised PBMCs. The receptor's source is a boy aged 2 to 9 in good health and CMV-seronegative. CDR3 residues: CASSLTAELSTDTQYF. The CDR3 DNA is TGTGCCAGCAGTTTAACGGCGGAGCTAAGCACAGATACGCAGTATTTT.